What follows describes a single TCR beta chain. What it binds is unknown. The data were obtained in a study of T cell repertoires in cytomegalovirus infection. Across the study: Indicated by public TCR beta signatures were CMV infection and matching HLA type.

The CDR3 consists of 15 residues. The trim removed 0 bases at V and 7 bases at J, leaving 6 bases unmatched. Germline V gives CDR1 DFQATT, CDR2 SNEGSKA (reference sequence). Findings and limits, study-wide: Summed frequency of shared TCR beta families picked out CMV carriers who also had the relevant HLA. Dominating the ex vivo response were HLA-C-restricted CMV-specific TCR beta clonotypes.

One entry per CDR3 protein results from TCRdb running MiXCR on the reads. The repertoire holds 150,000 to 200,000 distinct CDR3 sequences, with about a tenth as singletons. This chain uses TRBV20-1 with TRBJ2-1, with 10 nucleotides matching TRBD2. The TCR originated in a human donor in good health (CMV status not recorded). Some clones in this sample may be carry-over from other donors' samples. Sequences were obtained from PBMCs. The CDR3 region is CSARDPAGGRNEQFF. CDR3 DNA: TGCAGTGCTAGAGATCCAGCGGGGGGGCGAAATGAGCAGTTCTTC.